This TCR beta chain was found in a study of T cell responses to AZD1222 COVID-19 vaccine. Comment on this clone: Its matching antigen is unknown.

Second doses that came at about 4 or about 12 weeks were put together. This CDR3 has 17 residues. V shed 0 bases and J shed 4 bases, with 18 bases lying between them. CDR1 is MNHEY and CDR2 is SMNVEV in the germline V gene (reference sequence). Assay: immunoSEQ multiplex PCR; the TCRdb copy retains only in-frame clones and omits some. Counted here are fewer than 200,000 clones, approximately 87% occurring once; the ten biggest clones make up 4% to 4.5%. General observations from the study: Reportedly, close to half of spike-specific TCRs are directed against unmutated variant regions. The study found vaccine-associated CD4 TCRs spanning spike, dominant at 160-218 and 743-854. Without day 14 samples, only post-peak T cell repertoires were studied.

Material: peripheral blood, obtained 28 days after the second AZD1222 dose. This receptor was identified in an adult who received the AZD1222 COVID-19 vaccine. J is TRBJ1-2 and V is TRBV27; D might be TRBD1 (5 bases). In nucleotides, the CDR3 is TGTGCCAGCAGTTTATCATGGGCCTCGGGACGGATCTATGGCTACACCTTC. The encoded protein is CASSLSWASGRIYGYTF.